Shown below are 13 T cell receptor beta chains from a single sample sequenced in a study of blood T cells in healthy people across ages. Primers used in a second PCR of about 7 to 12 cycles were a sample-barcoded 5' primer and a J-beta primer mix. From the 5' RACE reads, TCRdb called clonotypes with MiXCR, one entry per CDR3 protein. The table shows hundreds of thousands of distinct CDR3 sequences, with 35% to 40% occurring only once. The sample was blood. The receptors come from a young man in good health.

The rearrangement links TRBV12-3 or TRBV12-4 to TRBJ2-2, with D perhaps matching TRBD1 (5 bases). V lost 0 bases and J lost 7, with 9 bases in between. The CDR3 is made up of 14 amino acids. CDR3 sequence: CASSLAGAGGELFF. The CDR3 DNA reads as TGTGCCAGCAGTTTAGCAGGGGCTGGCGGGGAGCTGTTTTTT.

This chain uses TRBV7-2 with TRBJ2-1, with D possibly being TRBD1 (5 bases). Per the germline V gene, CDR1 is SGHTA and CDR2 is FQGNSA. This CDR3 contains 14 residues. The germline V and J ends were trimmed by 4 bases and 8 bases, with 15 bases remaining between them. The CDR3, as DNA: TGTGCCAGCAGCTCAAACCCCCCCAGGGATGAGCAGTTCTTC. Encoded protein: CASSSNPPRDEQFF.

Only a few counts were recorded for this clonotype. This chain joins TRBV7-9 and TRBJ2-5; 8 bases fit TRBD1. The length of the CDR3 is 15 residues. The V and J ends lost 7 bases and 4 bases, in that order; junction bases with no gene match: 11. Germline assignment: CDR1 SEHNR and CDR2 FQNEAQ (reference sequence). The CDR3: CASNTRQGRRETQYF. The DNA for the CDR3 is TGTGCCAGCAACACTCGACAGGGGCGGCGAGAGACCCAGTACTTC.

The V gene is TRBV20-1, the J gene TRBJ2-1, with TRBD1 matching 10 bases. Looked up from germline, CDR1 is DFQATT and CDR2 is SNEGSKA (reference sequence). V lost 5 bases and J lost 4; bases outside the gene matches: 5. The CDR3 spans 14 residues. The CDR3 region has the DNA TGCAGTGCTGGGGGACAGGGGAATTACAATGAGCAGTTCTTC. Translated, it gives CSAGGQGNYNEQFF.

This clonotype has only a few counts. CDR3 DNA: TGTGCCAGCAGCTTATCGGGGTTATCGGAGACCCAGTACTTC. This encodes CASSLSGLSETQYF. The chain recombines TRBV7-2 with TRBJ2-5, with a tentative D call TRBD2 (5 bases). Trimming pared 2 bases from V and 5 bases from J, leaving 12 bases between. The germline gives CDR1 SGHTA, CDR2 FQGNSA. CDR3 length equals 14 residues.

This clonotype was recorded a few times. This rearrangement joins TRBV6-1 to TRBJ2-5; the D is unclear. The CDR3 runs 10 residues. V gave up 9 bases and J gave up 5 bases, with 7 bases separating them. Germline lookup yields CDR1 MNHNS and CDR2 SASEGT. The CDR3 sequence: CASAVETQYF. CDR3 coding DNA: TGTGCCAGTGCTGTGGAGACCCAGTACTTC.

This clonotype was observed at least ten times. The chain couples TRBV12-3 or TRBV12-4 to TRBJ2-7, with 8 bases matching TRBD1. J lost 7 bases, V lost 7 bases, and 12 bases had no gene match. CDR3 size: 14 residues. CDR3 in amino acids: CASTGTGPYNEQYF. CDR3 DNA sequence: TGTGCCAGCACCGGGACAGGTCCCTACAATGAGCAGTACTTC.

This clonotype showed up just a few times. This chain uses TRBV29-1 with TRBJ2-7; a weak D match, TRBD1 (6 bases). Trimming removed 6 bases at V and 2 bases at J, with 17 bases between. This CDR3 is built from 14 residues. CDR1 is SQVTM, CDR2 ANQGSEA, per germline. The CDR3 sequence: CSVEKRGIPYEQYF. The CDR3 DNA sequence: TGCAGCGTCGAGAAAAGGGGGATTCCCTACGAGCAGTACTTC.

This chain uses TRBV7-3 with TRBJ1-6; D possibly corresponds to TRBD1 (5 bases). Trimming stripped 3 bases from V and 6 bases from J, with 9 bases between. The CDR3 is 14 amino acids. Germline V CDR1 and CDR2: SGHTA, FQGTGA. CDR3 residues: CASSLTQGNSPLHF. The DNA of the CDR3 is TGTGCCAGCAGCTTGACCCAGGGTAATTCACCCCTCCACTTT.

The J gene is TRBJ2-4, the V gene TRBV19; a possible D gene is TRBD1 (5 bases). TRBJ2-7 explains the end of the DNA better; the J call may be wrong. This CDR3 contains 14 residues. The V gene's germline CDR1 is LNHDA and CDR2 SQIVND (reference sequence). The CDR3 DNA sequence: TGTGCCAGTAGTAAAGACAGAATCCCCTACGAGCAGTACTTC. Protein product: CASSKDRIPYEQYF.

This clonotype was counted between two and nine times. J is TRBJ2-1 and V is TRBV29-1; 9 bases are a match to TRBD1. The CDR3 runs 15 residues. In germline, CDR1 is SQVTM, CDR2 ANQGSEA. After removal of 3 bases from V and 4 bases from J, the junction contained 7 bases not matched to a gene. CDR3 sequence (DNA): TGCAGCGTTGACCTCGGACAGGGGCCATACAATGAGCAGTTCTTC. It codes for CSVDLGQGPYNEQFF.

This clonotype has at least ten counts. The genes are TRBV5-1 and TRBJ2-4; D uncertain. V lost 1 base to trimming and J lost 11 bases, with 7 bases between them. CDR1 and CDR2 from the germline V gene are SGHRS and YFSETQ. CDR3 length equals 11 residues. The CDR3 loop reads CASSLKSVQYF. The CDR3 nucleotides are TGCGCCAGCAGCTTGAAGTCAGTTCAGTACTTC.

The V and J genes are TRBV3-1 and TRBJ2-7; 15 positions match TRBD2. Germline loops: CDR1 LGHDT, CDR2 YNNKEL (reference sequence). There are 17 residues in the CDR3. Trimming at V came to 6 bases and at J to 7 bases, leaving 13 bases not matched to a gene. The CDR3 is CASRGLAGGLSYNEQYF. The CDR3 DNA follows: TGTGCCAGCAGGGGACTAGCGGGGGGACTGTCCTACAATGAGCAGTACTTC.